This T cell receptor (beta chain) was profiled in a study of beta chain features in type 1 diabetes. Findings and caveats of the study: Patients' naive, central memory and regulatory TCRB repertoires appeared more alike than those of healthy donors.

The table lists this clone with a few counts. Its specificity is not known. J gave up 5 bases and V 8 bases, and 9 bases lay outside the gene matches. Per germline, CDR1 MGHDK and CDR2 SYGVNS. The CDR3 contains 14 residues. What was sequenced were expressed TCRB transcripts, since all of the isolated RNA had been reverse transcribed. Libraries were prepared by immunoSEQ multiplex PCR; TCRdb keeps only in-frame clonotypes and omits some of them. The table shows a few hundred thousand clones, with about 32% occurring only once. The receptor comes from a man between 18 and 35 years old in good health. The chain joins TRBV25-1 to TRBJ2-7; TRBD1 matches 10 bases. The specimen sequenced was naive CD4+ T cells from blood. The CDR3 DNA reads TGTGCCAGCCGAAATGACAGGGGGCTTCACGAGCAGTACTTC. It encodes CASRNDRGLHEQYF.